This is a list of T cell receptor beta chains from one sample in a study of T cell repertoires in cytomegalovirus infection. TCRdb analysed the reads with MiXCR anew, one entry per CDR3 protein. The sample records some 940,000 distinct CDR3 sequences, roughly 30% being singletons. Their antigens remain unidentified. Material: cultured CD8+ T cells from PBMCs, obtained from culture after CMV antigen stimulation. These receptors were collected from a human donor in good health (CMV status not recorded). Some clones in this sample may be carry-over from other donors' samples. Each CDR3 is given with its conserved first and last residue. The order of the fields is clone size, D gene, V gene, J gene, CDR3 length, CDR3 protein, CDR3 DNA. A D gene is named only where the DNA matches it firmly. Rows may omit the clone size; those that give it use once, few, many or a size class.

NA,NA,TRBV4-1,TRBJ2-2,15,CASSQSVKGGRELFF,TGCGCCAGCAGCCAGTCCGTCAAGGGGGGAAGGGAGCTGTTTTTT
NA,NA,TRBV29-1,TRBJ1-1,12,CSVLGRLGTAFF,TGCAGCGTTCTGGGACGGCTCGGCACAGCTTTCTTT
few,NA,TRBV7-9,TRBJ1-5,14,CASGGSMQNQPQHF,TGTGCCAGCGGCGGCAGCATGCAAAATCAGCCCCAGCATTTT
NA,NA,TRBV6-1,TRBJ2-2,15,CASSEMSLNTGELFF,TGTGCCAGCAGTGAAATGTCCTTGAACACCGGGGAGCTGTTTTTT
NA,TRBD1,TRBV4-2,TRBJ1-1,14,CASSQEAGGTEAFF,TGTGCCAGCAGCCAAGAAGCAGGGGGCACTGAAGCTTTCTTT
few,NA,TRBV6-5,TRBJ2-5,14,CASSYEGSEETQYF,TGTGCCAGCAGTTACGAGGGGAGCGAGGAGACCCAGTACTTC
NA,TRBD1,TRBV2,TRBJ1-2,12,CASRTGQYGYTF,TGTGCCAGCCGTACGGGACAGTATGGCTACACCTTC
few,NA,TRBV6-5,TRBJ2-7,16,CASSYTPNIGSYEQYF,TGTGCCAGCAGTTACACCCCAAACATCGGCTCCTACGAGCAGTACTTC
few,NA,TRBV6-1,TRBJ1-5,14,CASSDWGGGQPQHF,TGTGCCAGCAGTGACTGGGGAGGAGGTCAGCCCCAGCATTTT
few,NA,TRBV19,TRBJ1-6,15,CASSTNRDLGSPLHF,TGTGCCAGTAGTACAAACCGGGATCTAGGATCACCCCTCCACTTT
NA,NA,TRBV4-2,TRBJ2-3,14,CASSQETRTDTQYF,TGTGCCAGCAGCCAAGAGACTAGAACAGATACGCAGTATTTT
NA,NA,TRBV4-1,TRBJ2-2,13,CASSQVSGGELFF,TGCGCCAGCAGCCAAGTTTCGGGCGGGGAGCTGTTTTTT
few,TRBD1,TRBV10-3,TRBJ1-1,15,CAITPWTGPNTEAFF,TGTGCCATCACTCCCTGGACAGGGCCAAACACTGAAGCTTTCTTT
NA,NA,TRBV10-3,TRBJ2-2,13,CAIKTGSEGELFF,TGTGCCATCAAAACAGGGTCGGAGGGGGAGCTGTTTTTT
few,NA,TRBV6-5,TRBJ2-7,16,CASTTDSTTPFYEQYF,TGTGCCAGCACCACAGACAGTACAACCCCCTTTTACGAGCAGTACTTC
NA,NA,TRBV10-3,TRBJ2-6,16,CAISESAGSEANVLTF,TGTGCCATCAGTGAGTCAGCGGGCTCTGAGGCCAACGTCCTGACTTTC
NA,NA,TRBV4-1,TRBJ2-1,13,CASSQLTGSGEFF,TGCGCCAGCAGCCAACTAACAGGCTCGGGCGAGTTCTTC
few,TRBD1,TRBV7-9,TRBJ1-2,18,CASSLELFLEDRNYGYTF,TGTGCCAGCAGCTTAGAGCTTTTTTTGGAGGACAGGAACTATGGCTACACCTTC
few,NA,TRBV4-1,TRBJ1-3,15,CASSQNPEAGNTIYF,TGCGCCAGCAGCCAAAACCCCGAGGCTGGAAACACCATATATTTT
many,TRBD2,TRBV12-3/TRBV12-4,TRBJ2-3,16,CASPPFSGVSTDTQYF,TGTGCCAGCCCCCCCTTTAGCGGGGTCTCCACAGATACGCAGTATTTT
NA,NA,TRBV7-6,TRBJ1-5,14,CASSLPGWDQPQHF,TGTGCCAGCAGCTTGCCAGGTTGGGATCAGCCCCAGCATTTT
few,NA,TRBV7-6,TRBJ2-3,14,CASSFSPEGDTQYF,TGTGCCAGCAGCTTCTCCCCCGAGGGAGATACGCAGTATTTT
NA,NA,TRBV27,TRBJ1-1,15,CASSLYLGGNTEAFF,TGTGCCAGCAGTTTATATCTCGGGGGTAACACTGAAGCTTTCTTT
many,NA,TRBV7-8,TRBJ2-5,19,CASTSPWTKDSIGGETQYF,TGTGCCAGCACCTCCCCTTGGACAAAAGACTCGATCGGAGGGGAGACCCAGTACTTC